The 20 T cell receptor beta chains below were found in one sample sequenced in a study of PD-1 blockade in mismatch repair-deficient tumors. Assay used: immunoSEQ multiplex PCR; TCRdb lists only in-frame clones, some missing. The table lists about 22,000 clones, approximately 84% of them singletons. The material was peripheral blood, obtained 2 weeks after starting pembrolizumab. Every receptor here comes from an adult with mismatch repair-deficient cancer.

The rearrangement uses TRBV18 and TRBJ2-1; TRBD2 matches 14 bases. The germline CDR1 and CDR2 sequences are KGHSH and LQKENI. The CDR3 totals 16 residues. The J segment lost 10 bases and the V segment lost 3 bases, leaving 8 bases of the junction unmatched. The CDR3 here is CASSPRGLAGVGEQFF. For the CDR3, the DNA is TGTGCCAGCTCACCTAGGGGACTAGCGGGAGTGGGCGAGCAGTTCTTC.

This chain uses TRBV2 with TRBJ2-1; D is unclear. Trimming left V 2 bases short and J 8 bases short, with 10 bases between. Germline CDR1 SNHLY, CDR2 FYNNEI. This CDR3 is 13 amino acids long. This CDR3 is CASSEPFLYEQFF. The CDR3 region has the DNA TGTGCCAGCAGTGAACCCTTTCTCTATGAGCAGTTCTTC.

J is TRBJ2-1 and V is TRBV2; D not certain. Trimming removed 1 base at V and 4 bases at J, with 2 bases between. The CDR3 runs 12 residues. Germline lookup yields CDR1 SNHLY and CDR2 FYNNEI. The CDR3 sequence: CASSEGYNEQFF. The CDR3 bases are TGTGCCAGCAGTGAAGGTTACAATGAGCAGTTCTTC.

This clone was found a few times. The CDR3 sequence: CASSRTAASYEQYF. CDR3 in DNA: TGTGCCAGCTCACGGACGGCGGCCTCCTACGAGCAGTACTTC. J is TRBJ2-7 and V is TRBV18, with D hard to call. Germline values: CDR1 KGHSH, CDR2 LQKENI. Deletions cut 4 bases from V and 0 bases from J, with 10 bases between. CDR3 length equals 14 residues.

This rearrangement joins TRBV2 to TRBJ1-1; 11 nucleotides align to TRBD1. The CDR3 is 15 residues long. V trimming: 3 bases; J trimming: 4 bases; junction bases outside the gene matches: 4. Per the germline V gene, CDR1 is SNHLY and CDR2 is FYNNEI. This CDR3 is CASSDGGTGGTEAFF. The CDR3 DNA sequence: TGTGCCAGCAGTGATGGGGGGACAGGGGGCACTGAAGCTTTCTTT.

V and J are TRBV12-2 and TRBJ1-5; TRBD1, the table's D call, was not compared with the DNA. TRBV12-2 is given as a pseudogene. This CDR3 has 19 amino acids. In DNA, the CDR3 is TGTGCAAGTCGCTTAGCGTCGACGGACAGGAGTCTAGGTAATCAGCCCCAGCATTTT. This sequence encodes CASRLASTDRSLGNQPQHF.

The V and J genes are TRBV12-2 and TRBJ2-1; TRBD2 is taken as the D call from the table, unchecked against the DNA. TRBV12-2 is a known pseudogene. The CDR3 extends over 16 amino acids. The CDR3: CASPPRLAGDSNEQFF. DNA for the CDR3: TGTGCAAGTCCCCCACGGCTAGCGGGAGACTCCAATGAGCAGTTCTTC.

This chain uses TRBV7-6 with TRBJ2-1; D gene unclear. V lost 0 bases to trimming and J lost 12 bases, with 9 bases between them. The germline V gene has CDR1 SGHVS and CDR2 FNYEAQ. This CDR3 is built from 12 residues. Written as DNA, the CDR3 is TGTGCCAGCAGCTTAGCTGGCACCAGGCAGTTCTTC. Translated, it gives CASSLAGTRQFF.

This sequence joins TRBV6-5 and TRBJ1-3, with D unclear. V was trimmed by 2 bases and J by 0 bases, leaving 11 bases between them. CDR3 size: 16 residues. Germline loops: CDR1 MNHEY, CDR2 SVGAGI. The CDR3 loop is CASSYRTLFSGNTIYF. CDR3 DNA: TGTGCCAGCAGTTACAGGACTCTCTTCTCTGGAAACACCATATATTTT.

The V gene is TRBV28, the J gene TRBJ2-1; D possibly matches TRBD1 or TRBD2 (5 bases each). V was shortened by 3 bases and J by 5 bases, with 14 bases between the two germline ends. The CDR3 is 15 residues long. Germline V CDR1 and CDR2: MDHEN, SYDVKM. The CDR3 region is CASSLGPGNHNEQFF. The CDR3 coding sequence is TGTGCCAGCAGTTTGGGGCCCGGGAATCACAATGAGCAGTTCTTC.

This chain uses TRBV10-3 with TRBJ1-1; 7 positions match TRBD1. J gave up 4 bases and V 5 bases, and 7 bases lay outside the gene matches. This CDR3 comprises 14 residues. Germline values: CDR1 ENHRY, CDR2 SYGVKD. The CDR3 sequence is CAISTGVASTEAFF. The CDR3 DNA reads as TGTGCCATCAGTACAGGGGTGGCTAGCACTGAAGCTTTCTTT.

The chain is built from TRBV2 and TRBJ1-5; D not certain. The CDR3 runs 13 residues. Germline V gene sequence: CDR1 SNHLY, CDR2 FYNNEI. Deletions cut 6 bases from V and 3 bases from J, with 9 bases between. CDR3 sequence: CASRGIVNQPQHF. CDR3 nucleotide sequence: TGTGCCAGCAGGGGAATCGTCAATCAGCCCCAGCATTTT. Using reference TRBV2 and TRBJ1-5 for the parts outside the CDR3, the full variable domain is EPEVTQTPSHQVTQMGQEVILRCVPISNHLYFYWYRQILGQKVEFLVSFYNNEISEKSEIFDDQFSVERPDGSNFTLKIRSTKLEDSAMYFCASRGIVNQPQHFGDGTRLSIL.

This clone was found once. The chain combines TRBV10-3 with TRBJ2-1; D remains unclear. CDR1 ENHRY and CDR2 SYGVKD come from the germline V gene. V was shortened by 4 bases and J by 8 bases, with 12 bases between the two germline ends. This CDR3 is built from 13 residues. The CDR3 spells CAISGSVLDEQFF. In DNA, the CDR3 is TGTGCCATCAGTGGGAGCGTGTTGGATGAGCAGTTCTTC.

V usage is TRBV5-1 and J usage is TRBJ1-1; no firm D call. The CDR3 sequence is 14 residues long. V shed 4 bases and J shed 3 bases, with 13 bases lying between them. Germline V gives CDR1 SGHRS, CDR2 YFSETQ. This CDR3 is CASSEQASDTEAFF. In nucleotides, the CDR3 is TGCGCCAGCAGCGAGCAGGCATCGGACACTGAAGCTTTCTTT.

The chain combines TRBV4-3 with TRBJ2-7, with D unclear. This CDR3 has 11 residues. Trimming took 1 base from V and 6 from J, leaving 4 bases between them. Germline CDR1 and CDR2: LGHNA and YSLEER. CDR3 bases: TGCGCCAGCAGCCAAGGGAGCGAGCAGTACTTC. Translation: CASSQGSEQYF.

The chain uses TRBV6-6 and TRBJ1-4; D not certain. The V end was cut by 1 base, the J end by 4 bases, with 4 bases between. Germline CDR1 MNHNY, CDR2 SVGAGI (reference sequence). The CDR3 is 13 amino acids. CDR3 coding DNA: TGTGCCAGCAGTTACTTGAGTAATGAAAAACTGTTTTTT. Translation: CASSYLSNEKLFF.

The chain employs TRBV4-3 and TRBJ2-2; the D gene could be TRBD1 or TRBD2 (5 bases each). Germline CDR1 and CDR2: LGHNA and YSLEER. V lost 1 base to trimming and J lost 7 bases, with 13 bases between them. The CDR3 has 15 residues. The CDR3, as DNA: TGCGCCAGCAGCCAAGTTCTTGGGGCGGGCGGGGAGCTGTTTTTT. This sequence encodes CASSQVLGAGGELFF.

This clone was recorded once. V and J are TRBV6-6 and TRBJ1-4, with 7 bases identical to TRBD1. V shed 5 bases and J 8 bases; nucleotides not matched to a gene: 14. CDR1 and CDR2 from the germline V gene are MNHNY and SVGAGI (reference sequence). The CDR3 is 16 residues long. Written as DNA, the CDR3 is TGTGCCAGCAGTCCGACTCCGACAGGGACCTTAGAAAAACTGTTTTTT. Translation gives CASSPTPTGTLEKLFF.

This chain links TRBV7-9 with TRBJ1-5; D gene uncertain. The CDR3 runs 14 residues. Germline V lookup: CDR1 SEHNR, CDR2 FQNEAQ (reference sequence). V was cut by 5 bases and J by 4 bases, with 12 bases left in between. The CDR3 nucleotides read TGTGCCAGCAGCCGACTCGGGTCAAATCAGCCCCAGCATTTT. Its translation: CASSRLGSNQPQHF. Drawing the rest from reference TRBV7-9 and TRBJ1-5, the complete variable domain is DTGVSQNPRHKITKRGQNVTFRCDPISEHNRLYWYRQTLGQGPEFLTYFQNEAQLEKSRLLSDRFSAERPKGSFSTLEIQRTEQGDSAMYLCASSRLGSNQPQHFGDGTRLSIL.

The chain has TRBV5-6 and TRBJ2-7, with 11 bases identical to TRBD2. The V segment lost 4 bases and the J segment 3 bases; nucleotides outside the gene matches: 3. This CDR3 region has 14 residues. Germline CDR1 reads SGHDT; CDR2 reads YYEEEE. CDR3 nucleotides: TGTGCCAGCAGCCAAACTAGCGGGAGCTACGAGCAGTACTTC. This codes for CASSQTSGSYEQYF.